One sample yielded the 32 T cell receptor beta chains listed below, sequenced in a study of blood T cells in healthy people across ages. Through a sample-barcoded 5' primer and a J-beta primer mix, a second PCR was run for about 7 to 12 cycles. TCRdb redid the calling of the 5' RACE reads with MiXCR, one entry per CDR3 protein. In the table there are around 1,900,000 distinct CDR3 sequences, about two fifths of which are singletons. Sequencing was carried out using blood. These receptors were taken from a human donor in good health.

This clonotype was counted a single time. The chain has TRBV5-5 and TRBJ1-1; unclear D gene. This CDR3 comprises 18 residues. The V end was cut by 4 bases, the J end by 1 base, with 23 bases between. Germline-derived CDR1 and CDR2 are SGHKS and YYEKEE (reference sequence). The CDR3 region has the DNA TGTGCCAGCAGCCGAACCCCGAGACAATCCCTGGGGAACACTGAAGCTTTCTTT. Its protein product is CASSRTPRQSLGNTEAFF.

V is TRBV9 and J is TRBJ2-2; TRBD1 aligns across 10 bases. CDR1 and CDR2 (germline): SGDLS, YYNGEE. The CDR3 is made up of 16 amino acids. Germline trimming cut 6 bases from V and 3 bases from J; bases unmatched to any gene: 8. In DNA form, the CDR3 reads TGTGCCAGCACCCCGACAGGGGGCTATGACACCGGGGAGCTGTTTTTT. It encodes CASTPTGGYDTGELFF. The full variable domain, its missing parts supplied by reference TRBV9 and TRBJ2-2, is DSGVTQTPKHLITATGQRVTLRCSPRSGDLSVYWYQQSLDQGLQFLIQYYNGEERAKGNILERFSAQQFPDLHSELNLSSLELGDSALYFCASTPTGGYDTGELFFGEGSRLTVL.

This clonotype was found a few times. This CDR3 reads CASSNPAQTSAGGEQYF. CDR3 sequence (DNA): TGTGCCAGCAGCAACCCGGCCCAGACTAGTGCGGGAGGTGAGCAGTACTTC. The J gene is TRBJ2-7, the V gene TRBV28; 8 bases fit TRBD2. The CDR3 is made up of 17 amino acids. The junction had 20 bases not matched to a gene; V was cut back by 6 bases and J by 7 bases. Germline V gene sequence: CDR1 MDHEN, CDR2 SYDVKM.

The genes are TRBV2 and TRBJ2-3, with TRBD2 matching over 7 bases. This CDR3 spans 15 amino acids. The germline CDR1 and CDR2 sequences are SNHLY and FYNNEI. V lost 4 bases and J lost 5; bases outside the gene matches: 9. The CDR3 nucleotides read TGTGCCAGCAGTGGCCTACGGACTAGTCAAGATACGCAGTATTTT. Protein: CASSGLRTSQDTQYF.

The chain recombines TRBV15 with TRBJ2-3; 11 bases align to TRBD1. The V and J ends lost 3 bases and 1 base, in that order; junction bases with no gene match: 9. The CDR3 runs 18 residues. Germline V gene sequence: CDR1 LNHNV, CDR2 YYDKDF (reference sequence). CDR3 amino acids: CATSSGQGAVHGTDTQYF. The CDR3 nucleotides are TGTGCCACCAGCAGTGGACAGGGGGCGGTACACGGCACAGATACGCAGTATTTT.

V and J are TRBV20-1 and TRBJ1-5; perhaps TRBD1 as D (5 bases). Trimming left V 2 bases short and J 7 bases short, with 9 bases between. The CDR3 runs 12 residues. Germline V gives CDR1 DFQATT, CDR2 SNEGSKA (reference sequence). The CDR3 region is CSARSDRQPQHF. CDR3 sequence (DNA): TGCAGTGCTAGATCCGACAGACAGCCCCAGCATTTT.

The CDR3 loop is CSVEVSRGSYNEQFF. The DNA of the CDR3 is TGCAGCGTTGAGGTTTCCCGTGGGTCCTACAATGAGCAGTTCTTC. This chain connects TRBV29-1 to TRBJ2-1; D not certain. The CDR3 is 15 residues long. The V gene lost 3 bases and the J gene lost 1 base, with 13 bases spanning the gap. Germline V gene sequence: CDR1 SQVTM, CDR2 ANQGSEA.

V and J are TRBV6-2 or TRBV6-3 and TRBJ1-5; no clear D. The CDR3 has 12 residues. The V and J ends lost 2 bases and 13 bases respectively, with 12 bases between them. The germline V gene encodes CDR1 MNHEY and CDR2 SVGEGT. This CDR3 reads CASSYSGALQHF. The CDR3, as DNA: TGTGCCAGCAGTTACAGCGGCGCGTTGCAGCATTTT.

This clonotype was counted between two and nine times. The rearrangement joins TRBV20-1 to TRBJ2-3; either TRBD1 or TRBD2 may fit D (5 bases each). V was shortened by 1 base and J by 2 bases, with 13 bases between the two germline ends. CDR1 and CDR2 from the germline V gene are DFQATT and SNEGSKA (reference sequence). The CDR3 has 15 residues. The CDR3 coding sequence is TGCAGTGCTAGAGGGGACCCCCCACTCACAGATACGCAGTATTTT. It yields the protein CSARGDPPLTDTQYF.

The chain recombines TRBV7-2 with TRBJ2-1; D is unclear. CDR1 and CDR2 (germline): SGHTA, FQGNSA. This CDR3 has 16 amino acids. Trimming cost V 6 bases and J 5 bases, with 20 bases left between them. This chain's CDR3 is CASSTIDSRFHNEQFF. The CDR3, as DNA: TGTGCCAGCAGTACAATCGACTCTAGGTTCCACAATGAGCAGTTCTTC.

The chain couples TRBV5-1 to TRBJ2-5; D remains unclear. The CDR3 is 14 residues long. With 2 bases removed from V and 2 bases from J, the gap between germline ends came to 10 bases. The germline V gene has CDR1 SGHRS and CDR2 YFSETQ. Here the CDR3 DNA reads TGCGCCAGCAGCTTACAAGACGGACAAGAGACCCAGTACTTC. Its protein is CASSLQDGQETQYF.

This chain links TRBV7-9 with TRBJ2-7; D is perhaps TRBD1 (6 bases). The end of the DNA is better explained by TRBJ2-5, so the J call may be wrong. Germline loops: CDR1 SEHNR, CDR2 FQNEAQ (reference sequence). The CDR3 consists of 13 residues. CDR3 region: CASSLDSLSTQYF. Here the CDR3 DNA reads TGTGCCAGCAGCTTGGACAGCCTATCGACCCAGTACTTC.

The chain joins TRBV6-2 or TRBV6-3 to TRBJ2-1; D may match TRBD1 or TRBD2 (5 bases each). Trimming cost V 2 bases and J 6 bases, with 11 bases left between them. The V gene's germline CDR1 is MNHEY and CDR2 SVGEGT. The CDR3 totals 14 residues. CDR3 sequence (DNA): TGTGCCAGCAGTTACGGGGGTTTGGTCAATGAGCAGTTCTTC. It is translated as CASSYGGLVNEQFF.

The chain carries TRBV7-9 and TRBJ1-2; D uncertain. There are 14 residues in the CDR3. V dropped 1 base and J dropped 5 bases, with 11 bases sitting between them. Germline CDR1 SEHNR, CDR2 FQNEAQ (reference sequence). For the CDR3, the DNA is TGTGCCAGCAGCTTAGATCACAGTTCGTATGGCTACACCTTC. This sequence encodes CASSLDHSSYGYTF. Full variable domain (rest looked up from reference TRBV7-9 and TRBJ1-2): DTGVSQNPRHKITKRGQNVTFRCDPISEHNRLYWYRQTLGQGPEFLTYFQNEAQLEKSRLLSDRFSAERPKGSFSTLEIQRTEQGDSAMYLCASSLDHSSYGYTFGSGTRLTVV.

The CDR3 loop is CASSPDRATEAFF. DNA of the CDR3: TGCGCCAGCAGCCCCGACAGGGCGACTGAAGCTTTCTTT. The chain carries TRBV5-1 and TRBJ1-1; TRBD1 agrees at 7 bases. CDR3 size: 13 residues. V shed 4 bases and J 5 bases; nucleotides not matched to a gene: 5. CDR1 SGHRS and CDR2 YFSETQ come from the germline V gene.

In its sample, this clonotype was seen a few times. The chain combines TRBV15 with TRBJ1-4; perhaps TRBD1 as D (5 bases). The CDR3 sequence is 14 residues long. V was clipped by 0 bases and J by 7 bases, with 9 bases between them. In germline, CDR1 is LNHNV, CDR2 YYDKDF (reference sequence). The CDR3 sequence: CATSREGDPEKLFF. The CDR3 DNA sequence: TGTGCCACCAGCAGAGAGGGGGATCCTGAAAAACTGTTTTTT.

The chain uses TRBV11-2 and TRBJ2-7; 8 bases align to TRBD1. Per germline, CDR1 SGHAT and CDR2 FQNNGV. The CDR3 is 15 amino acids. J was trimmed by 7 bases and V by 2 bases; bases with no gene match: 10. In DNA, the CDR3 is TGTGCCAGCAGCTTACGACAGGGGAACCTCGGGGAGCAGTACTTC. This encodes CASSLRQGNLGEQYF. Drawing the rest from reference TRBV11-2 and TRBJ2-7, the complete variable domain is EAGVAQSPRYKIIEKRQSVAFWCNPISGHATLYWYQQILGQGPKLLIQFQNNGVVDDSQLPKDRFSAERLKGVDSTLKIQPAKLEDSAVYLCASSLRQGNLGEQYFGPGTRLTVT.

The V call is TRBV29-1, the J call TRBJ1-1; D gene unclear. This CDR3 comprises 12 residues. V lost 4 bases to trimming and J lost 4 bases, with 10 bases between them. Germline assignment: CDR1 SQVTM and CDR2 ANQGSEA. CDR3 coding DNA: TGCAGCGTTGTGGCGGCAGGCACTGAAGCTTTCTTT. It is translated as CSVVAAGTEAFF. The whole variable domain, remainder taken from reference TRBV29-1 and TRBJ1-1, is SAVISQKPSRDICQRGTSLTIQCQVDSQVTMMFWYRQQPGQSLTLIATANQGSEATYESGFVIDKFPISRPNLTFSTLTVSNMSPEDSSIYLCSVVAAGTEAFFGQGTRLTVV.

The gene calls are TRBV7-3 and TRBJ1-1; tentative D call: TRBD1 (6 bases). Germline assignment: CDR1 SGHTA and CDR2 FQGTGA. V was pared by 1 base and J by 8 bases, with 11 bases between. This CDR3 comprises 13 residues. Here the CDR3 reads CASSLIPRGEAFF. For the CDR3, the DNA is TGTGCCAGCAGCTTAATCCCCAGGGGAGAAGCTTTCTTT.

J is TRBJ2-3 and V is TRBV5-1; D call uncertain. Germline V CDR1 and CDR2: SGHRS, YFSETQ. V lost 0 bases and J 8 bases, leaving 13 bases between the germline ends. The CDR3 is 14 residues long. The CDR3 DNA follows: TGCGCCAGCAGCTTGGAGGTAATCACGTCTACGCAGTATTTT. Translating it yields CASSLEVITSTQYF.

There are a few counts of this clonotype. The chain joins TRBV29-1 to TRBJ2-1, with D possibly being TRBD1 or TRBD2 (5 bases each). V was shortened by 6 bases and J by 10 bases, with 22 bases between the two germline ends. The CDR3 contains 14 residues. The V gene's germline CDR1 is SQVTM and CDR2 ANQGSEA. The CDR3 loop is CSVPRDQISVEQFF. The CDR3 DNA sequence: TGCAGCGTCCCCCGGGACCAGATTTCTGTAGAGCAGTTCTTC.

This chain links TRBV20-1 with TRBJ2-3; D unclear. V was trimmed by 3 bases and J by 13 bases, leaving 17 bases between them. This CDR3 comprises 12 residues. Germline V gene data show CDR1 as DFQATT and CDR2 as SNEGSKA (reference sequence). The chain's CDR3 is CSASFGRAMEYF. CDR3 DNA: TGCAGTGCTAGTTTCGGCCGAGCGATGGAGTATTTT.

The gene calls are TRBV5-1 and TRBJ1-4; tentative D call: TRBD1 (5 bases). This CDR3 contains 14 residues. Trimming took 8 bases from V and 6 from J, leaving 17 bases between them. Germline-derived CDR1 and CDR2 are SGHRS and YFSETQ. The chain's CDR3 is CASWAGTLDEKLFF. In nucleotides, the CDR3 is TGCGCCAGTTGGGCCGGGACCCTTGATGAAAAACTGTTTTTT.

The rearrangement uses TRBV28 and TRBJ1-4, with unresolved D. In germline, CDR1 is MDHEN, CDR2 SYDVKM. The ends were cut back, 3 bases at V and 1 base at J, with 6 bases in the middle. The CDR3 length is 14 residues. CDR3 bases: TGTGCCAGCAGTTTTGAGGGAACTAATGAAAAACTGTTTTTT. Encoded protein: CASSFEGTNEKLFF.

The chain's CDR3 is CASSLREGVLGGYTF. The CDR3 coding sequence is TGTGCCAGCAGCCTAAGGGAAGGGGTCTTGGGGGGCTACACCTTC. The rearrangement uses TRBV11-2 and TRBJ1-2; perhaps TRBD1 as D (5 bases). The CDR3 has 15 amino acids. Germline V gene lookup returns CDR1 SGHAT and CDR2 FQNNGV. V was pared by 5 bases and J by 8 bases, with 21 bases between.

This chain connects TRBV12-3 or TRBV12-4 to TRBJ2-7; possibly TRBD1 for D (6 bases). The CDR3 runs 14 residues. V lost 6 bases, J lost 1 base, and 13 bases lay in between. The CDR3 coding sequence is TGTGCCAGCAGGAAGGACAGACAATCCTACGAGCAGTACTTC. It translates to CASRKDRQSYEQYF.

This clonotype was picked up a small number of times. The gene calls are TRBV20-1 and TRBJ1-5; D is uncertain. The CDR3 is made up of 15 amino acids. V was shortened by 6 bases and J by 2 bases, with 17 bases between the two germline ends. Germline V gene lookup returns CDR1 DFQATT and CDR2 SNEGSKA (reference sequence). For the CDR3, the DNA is TGCAGTGCCCTATTAGCAGTAAGCGGCAATCAGCCCCAGCATTTT. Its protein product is CSALLAVSGNQPQHF.

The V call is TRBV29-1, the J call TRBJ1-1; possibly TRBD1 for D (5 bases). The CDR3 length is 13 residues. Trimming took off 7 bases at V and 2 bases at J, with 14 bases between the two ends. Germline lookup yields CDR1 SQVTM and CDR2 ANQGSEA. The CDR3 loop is CSAFGTVNTEAFF. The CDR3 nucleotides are TGCAGCGCCTTTGGGACCGTTAACACTGAAGCTTTCTTT.

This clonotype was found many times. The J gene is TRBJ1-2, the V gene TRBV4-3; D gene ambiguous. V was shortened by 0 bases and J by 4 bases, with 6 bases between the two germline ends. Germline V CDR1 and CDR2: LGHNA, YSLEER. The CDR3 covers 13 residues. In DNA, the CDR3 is TGCGCCAGCAGCCAAGACTGGGGCTATGGCTACACCTTC. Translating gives CASSQDWGYGYTF.

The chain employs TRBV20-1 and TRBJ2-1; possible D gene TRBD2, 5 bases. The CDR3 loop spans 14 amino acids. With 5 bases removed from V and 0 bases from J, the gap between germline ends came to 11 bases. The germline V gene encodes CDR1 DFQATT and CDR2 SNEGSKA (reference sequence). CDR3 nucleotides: TGCAGTGCTGAAAGACTATCCTCCTACAATGAGCAGTTCTTC. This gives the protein CSAERLSSYNEQFF.

The CDR3 DNA sequence: TGTGCCAGCAGCCAAGCAATAGCGGGGGCCCTCGTCGAGCAGTACTTC. Translation gives CASSQAIAGALVEQYF. V and J are TRBV3-1 and TRBJ2-5, with 9 bases fitting TRBD2. The J call may be faulty, since TRBJ2-7 better matches the DNA end. This CDR3 spans 16 amino acids. Per the germline V gene, CDR1 is LGHDT and CDR2 is YNNKEL (reference sequence).

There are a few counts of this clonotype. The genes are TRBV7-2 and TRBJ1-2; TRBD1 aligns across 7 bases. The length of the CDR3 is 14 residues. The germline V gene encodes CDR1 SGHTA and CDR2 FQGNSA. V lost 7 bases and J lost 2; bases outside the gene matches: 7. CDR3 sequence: CASKGQRMNYGYTF. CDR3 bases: TGTGCCAGCAAGGGACAGAGGATGAACTATGGCTACACCTTC.